This TCR beta chain derives from a study of cytomegalovirus exposure and HLA in healthy donors. General study points: Solely CMV serostatus was available to characterize immune exposure. Presence/absence analyses supposed approximately even sequencing depth among donors.

PCR employed 60 Vbeta and 13 Jbeta primers. Data came from immunoSEQ multiplex PCR; TCRdb stores just in-frame clones and leaves some out. Here the sample spans about 94,000 clones, over 50% being singletons. To note about this clone: As yet, its antigen is unknown.

The germline gives CDR1 MNHEY, CDR2 SVGAGI. The V gene lost 5 bases and the J gene lost 6 bases, with 17 bases spanning the gap. This CDR3 has 14 residues. The V call is TRBV6-5, the J call TRBJ2-7; D is undetermined. The TCR sequence derives from a man aged 30 to 39 in good health and CMV-seronegative. The sequencing sample was made of PBMCs. The CDR3 DNA sequence: TGTGCCAGCAGTCGGCAGGATCTGGGTACCGAGCAGTACTTC. Translation: CASSRQDLGTEQYF.